These 28 T cell receptor beta chains were sequenced from one sample in a study of shared clonotypes between healthy human individuals. TCRdb's table, derived via immunoSEQ multiplex PCR, lists solely in-frame clones and lacks some. This table holds over a million clones, roughly 95% found once. Source material: naive CD4+ T cells sorted from blood. The sample's subset: CD45RA+ positively selected. These TCRs come from a man aged 25 to 40 in good health.

The chain links TRBV5-1 to TRBJ2-2; 7 nucleotides line up with TRBD2. Germline V gene lookup returns CDR1 SGHRS and CDR2 YFSETQ. J lost 7 bases, V lost 4 bases, and 4 bases had no gene match. The CDR3 consists of 13 residues. In DNA, the CDR3 is TGCGCCAGCAGCGGGCGGGGGTTCGGGGAGCTGTTTTTT. It codes for CASSGRGFGELFF. The variable domain in full, with the rest retrieved from reference TRBV5-1 and TRBJ2-2, is KAGVTQTPRYLIKTRGQQVTLSCSPISGHRSVSWYQQTPGQGLQFLFEYFSETQRNKGNFPGRFSGRQFSNSRSEMNVSTLELGDSALYLCASSGRGFGELFFGEGSRLTVL.

CDR3: CASSVEIGPGGNEQFF. CDR3 coding DNA: TGTGCCAGCAGCGTAGAGATTGGACCAGGTGGTAATGAGCAGTTCTTC. The chain links TRBV9 to TRBJ2-1; no reliable D call. Trimming cost V 0 bases and J 7 bases, with 17 bases left between them. CDR1 and CDR2 (germline): SGDLS, YYNGEE. CDR3 length: 16 residues.

The chain is built from TRBV6-1 and TRBJ2-1, with D possibly being TRBD1 (6 bases). The germline CDR1 and CDR2 sequences are MNHNS and SASEGT. Trimming pared 4 bases from V and 7 bases from J, leaving 17 bases between. This CDR3 comprises 15 residues. The CDR3 DNA follows: TGTGCCAGCAGTGTGACAGGACGACCATTAAATGAGCAGTTCTTC. Protein: CASSVTGRPLNEQFF.

In nucleotides, the CDR3 is TGTGCCAGCAGCTTAGTCCCGGCTACCCCCTACGAGCAGTACTTC. Protein: CASSLVPATPYEQYF. The gene calls are TRBV7-9 and TRBJ2-7, with no clear D. V dropped 1 base and J dropped 2 bases, with 12 bases sitting between them. The CDR3 covers 15 residues. Germline values: CDR1 SEHNR, CDR2 FQNEAQ (reference sequence).

This chain links TRBV11-2 with TRBJ2-3; a possible D gene is TRBD1 (7 bases). CDR1 is SGHAT and CDR2 is FQNNGV in the germline V gene. The length of the CDR3 is 16 residues. V was clipped by 0 bases and J by 1 base, with 11 bases between them. In DNA, the CDR3 is TGTGCCAGCAGCTTAGAACTCAGGGGGGGCACAGATACGCAGTATTTT. Translation: CASSLELRGGTDTQYF.

CDR3 coding DNA: TGTGCCAGCAGCTTAGAGCTAGCGGGAGGCCATGAGCAGTTCTTC. It codes for CASSLELAGGHEQFF. The genes are TRBV7-2 and TRBJ2-1; 11 bases fit TRBD2. The trim removed 1 base at V and 8 bases at J, leaving 4 bases unmatched. CDR1 is SGHTA, CDR2 FQGNSA, per germline. The CDR3 loop spans 15 amino acids.

The chain combines TRBV5-4 with TRBJ2-5; 7 bases align to TRBD1. Germline V gene sequence: CDR1 SGHNT, CDR2 YYREEE (reference sequence). The CDR3 has 16 amino acids. V lost 3 bases and J lost 2; bases outside the gene matches: 10. The CDR3 loop is CASSSPGQSKQETQYF. CDR3 bases: TGTGCCAGCAGCTCACCGGGACAGTCGAAACAAGAGACCCAGTACTTC.

The chain carries TRBV7-9 and TRBJ2-7, with D possibly being TRBD1 (5 bases). The V gene's germline CDR1 is SEHNR and CDR2 FQNEAQ (reference sequence). Trimming stripped 3 bases from V and 0 bases from J, with 12 bases between. The CDR3 is 15 residues long. CDR3 amino acids: CASSFQGQLSYEQYF. CDR3 DNA sequence: TGTGCCAGCAGCTTTCAGGGCCAACTCTCCTACGAGCAGTACTTC.

V and J are TRBV2 and TRBJ2-1, with D maybe TRBD2 (6 bases). Trimming took off 3 bases at V and 2 bases at J, with 11 bases between the two ends. The germline CDR1 and CDR2 sequences are SNHLY and FYNNEI. This CDR3 spans 15 amino acids. CDR3 in amino acids: CASSDEGLTYNEQFF. The CDR3 nucleotides are TGTGCCAGCAGTGATGAGGGACTCACCTACAATGAGCAGTTCTTC.

The rearrangement links TRBV25-1 to TRBJ1-1, with D perhaps matching TRBD1 (5 bases). With 3 bases removed from V and 3 bases from J, the gap between germline ends came to 17 bases. The length of the CDR3 is 16 residues. CDR1 and CDR2 from the germline V gene are MGHDK and SYGVNS. The chain's CDR3 is CASSELGAGWDTEAFF. The DNA of the CDR3 is TGTGCCAGCAGTGAGTTGGGTGCAGGGTGGGACACTGAAGCTTTCTTT.

The J gene is TRBJ1-1, the V gene TRBV6-5; weak D call: TRBD1 (6 bases). The CDR3 totals 14 residues. Trimming stripped 5 bases from V and 7 bases from J, with 17 bases between. The germline V gene has CDR1 MNHEY and CDR2 SVGAGI. The CDR3 DNA is TGTGCCAGCAGTCAAAACCGGGACATCATTGAAGCTTTCTTT. It specifies CASSQNRDIIEAFF.

The chain combines TRBV7-2 with TRBJ2-1; no clear D gene. The CDR3 length is 13 residues. Trimming left V 2 bases short and J 4 bases short, with 6 bases between. Germline CDR1 and CDR2: SGHTA and FQGNSA. The CDR3 loop reads CASSLQRYNEQFF. In DNA, the CDR3 is TGTGCCAGCAGCTTACAACGATACAATGAGCAGTTCTTC.

V and J are TRBV2 and TRBJ1-2, with D perhaps matching TRBD1 (6 bases). The CDR3 consists of 15 residues. CDR1 SNHLY and CDR2 FYNNEI come from the germline V gene. Trimming cost V 9 bases and J 6 bases, with 23 bases left between them. In nucleotides, the CDR3 is TGTGCCAGGGGTTATGCGGGGGGCGCAGGGCATGGCTACACCTTC. This gives the protein CARGYAGGAGHGYTF.

The chain recombines TRBV5-1 with TRBJ1-1; D is perhaps TRBD1 (5 bases). CDR3 length: 13 residues. V was clipped by 4 bases and J by 7 bases, with 14 bases between them. The germline V gene encodes CDR1 SGHRS and CDR2 YFSETQ. CDR3 DNA sequence: TGCGCCAGCAGCCAAGACAGCCGAGTTGAAGCTTTCTTT. It codes for CASSQDSRVEAFF.

This chain connects TRBV6-1 to TRBJ1-5; no firm D call. CDR3 length: 14 residues. CDR1 and CDR2 (germline): MNHNS, SASEGT. With 0 bases removed from V and 2 bases from J, the gap between germline ends came to 5 bases. The CDR3 coding sequence is TGTGCCAGCAGTGAAGCGCTTGGCAATCAGCCCCAGCATTTT. Translating gives CASSEALGNQPQHF.

The chain carries TRBV7-6 and TRBJ2-7; 11 nucleotides match TRBD1. Germline V CDR1 and CDR2: SGHVS, FNYEAQ. Germline trimming cut 5 bases from V and 6 bases from J; bases unmatched to any gene: 15. The CDR3 length is 17 residues. CDR3 residues: CASSHPRGTGGPPEQYF. The CDR3 region has the DNA TGTGCCAGCAGCCACCCGAGGGGGACAGGGGGTCCTCCCGAGCAGTACTTC.

The chain combines TRBV10-3 with TRBJ2-7; 10 bases match TRBD1. The CDR3 totals 17 residues. Per the germline V gene, CDR1 is ENHRY and CDR2 is SYGVKD. V lost 8 bases, J lost 3 bases, and 16 bases stayed unmatched. This CDR3 reads CAIGQGVPYGGNYEQYF. The CDR3 DNA is TGTGCCATCGGACAGGGGGTTCCGTACGGCGGGAACTACGAGCAGTACTTC.

This clone appeared many times. Within the sample, other DNA sequences also encode this same CDR3. The gene calls are TRBV5-5 and TRBJ1-5, with D unclear. CDR1 and CDR2 from the germline V gene are SGHKS and YYEKEE (reference sequence). The CDR3 sequence is 14 residues long. V lost 0 bases, J lost 4 bases, and 8 bases lay in between. Written as DNA, the CDR3 is TGTGCCAGCAGCTTGGAAGCCGGTAATCAGCCCCAGCATTTT. Translated, it gives CASSLEAGNQPQHF.

The J gene is TRBJ2-2, the V gene TRBV30, with D perhaps TRBD2 (6 bases). The CDR3 is 14 residues long. Per the germline V gene, CDR1 is GTSNPN and CDR2 is SVGIG (reference sequence). Trimming pared 2 bases from V and 8 bases from J, leaving 15 bases between. The CDR3 DNA sequence: TGTGCCTGGAGTCCCCGACTAGTATGTGGGGAGCTGTTTTTT. The encoded protein is CAWSPRLVCGELFF.

V usage is TRBV6-1 and J usage is TRBJ2-7; 8 nucleotides match TRBD1. CDR3 length equals 14 residues. Germline V CDR1 and CDR2: MNHNS, SASEGT. V lost 6 bases and J lost 3; bases outside the gene matches: 7. In DNA form, the CDR3 reads TGTGCCAGCAGCGTAGGACAGGGCAACTACGAGCAGTACTTC. Amino acids: CASSVGQGNYEQYF.

The chain joins TRBV28 to TRBJ2-1, with D perhaps matching TRBD2 (6 bases). This CDR3 is built from 17 residues. Germline lookup yields CDR1 MDHEN and CDR2 SYDVKM. V lost 10 bases, J lost 1 base, and 23 bases lay in between. This chain's CDR3 is CATLIGGFSTSYNEQFF. CDR3 coding DNA: TGTGCCACCCTAATCGGGGGTTTCTCTACTTCCTACAATGAGCAGTTCTTC.

The CDR3 sequence: CASNMGPNTGELFF. CDR3 DNA: TGTGCCAGCAACATGGGCCCGAACACCGGGGAGCTGTTTTTT. The genes are TRBV11-3 and TRBJ2-2; D not resolved. This CDR3 comprises 14 residues. Trimming cost V 7 bases and J 0 bases, with 9 bases left between them. Germline V gene lookup returns CDR1 SGHNT and CDR2 YENEEA.

The chain links TRBV10-1 to TRBJ2-5, with 8 bases aligning to TRBD2. Unmatched junction bases numbered 7, after V lost 3 bases and J lost 1 base. Germline CDR1 is WNHNN and CDR2 is SYGVQD (reference sequence). This CDR3 comprises 16 residues. This CDR3 is CASSESGAGVQETQYF. CDR3 in DNA: TGCGCCAGCAGTGAATCTGGAGCGGGAGTCCAAGAGACCCAGTACTTC.

V is TRBV5-1 and J is TRBJ2-2; 10 bases fit TRBD2. This CDR3 has 17 residues. Germline assignment: CDR1 SGHRS and CDR2 YFSETQ. V was clipped by 1 base and J by 4 bases; unmatched bases: 7. CDR3 amino acids: CASSLLAGAGGTGELFF. Here the CDR3 DNA reads TGCGCCAGCAGCTTGCTAGCGGGAGCGGGGGGCACCGGGGAGCTGTTTTTT.

This clone appeared once. This chain joins TRBV5-1 and TRBJ1-1, with D possibly being TRBD1 (6 bases). Germline V lookup: CDR1 SGHRS, CDR2 YFSETQ. With 0 bases removed from V and 2 bases from J, the gap between germline ends came to 14 bases. CDR3 length equals 16 residues. The CDR3 sequence: CASSLVSGEGNTEAFF. CDR3 DNA sequence: TGCGCCAGCAGCTTGGTATCAGGGGAAGGAAACACTGAAGCTTTCTTT.

The V and J genes are TRBV9 and TRBJ2-5; D is uncertain. This CDR3 contains 14 residues. V lost 3 bases to trimming and J lost 1 base, with 10 bases between them. Germline CDR1 and CDR2: SGDLS and YYNGEE. CDR3 DNA sequence: TGTGCCAGCAGCGGGATTAGTGCCCAAGAGACCCAGTACTTC. The encoded protein is CASSGISAQETQYF.

The chain employs TRBV28 and TRBJ2-7; the D is unclear. Germline loops: CDR1 MDHEN, CDR2 SYDVKM. The CDR3 has 14 residues. V was clipped by 3 bases and J by 6 bases, with 15 bases between them. CDR3 loop: CASSFSGASVEQYF. CDR3 in DNA: TGTGCCAGCAGTTTCTCAGGAGCCTCCGTCGAGCAGTACTTC.

As concerns this clone: Within the sample, other DNA sequences also encode this same CDR3. J is TRBJ2-1 and V is TRBV4-1; D is unclear. Trimming shortened V by 5 bases and J by 4 bases, and 15 bases separated the two germline ends. Germline values: CDR1 MGHRA, CDR2 YSYEKL. The CDR3 covers 15 residues. CDR3 residues: CASSTRPLDYNEQFF. In DNA, the CDR3 is TGCGCCAGCAGCACAAGGCCCCTCGATTACAATGAGCAGTTCTTC.